This T cell receptor beta chain was observed in a study of chemoradiotherapy in HPV16-positive cancers. Turning to the study itself: Candidate HPV-specific T-cell clones and common TCR motifs came from functional assays in two HPV16-positive patients.

Study results and caveats: Only two HPV16-positive patients supplied the functional HPV-specificity definition.

As to this clone: No antigen is known for it.

Using immunoSEQ multiplex PCR, the repertoire was profiled, and TCRdb retains in-frame clones only, with some absent. In the table there are 15,000 to 20,000 clones, more than 75% of which are singletons. The V gene lost 0 bases and the J gene lost 6 bases, with 15 bases spanning the gap. CDR3 length equals 16 residues. Germline-derived CDR1 and CDR2 are SGDLS and YYNGEE. Sequencing was performed on blood, taken from a patient who underwent chemoradiotherapy. The chain combines TRBV9 with TRBJ2-2, with D perhaps matching TRBD2 (6 bases). The source is a human donor with HPV-associated anogenital cancer. CDR3 residues: CASSVGRAGSPGELFF. The CDR3 bases are TGTGCCAGCAGCGTAGGCAGGGCGGGGTCCCCCGGGGAGCTGTTTTTT. Supplemented by reference TRBV9 and TRBJ2-2, the full variable domain reads DSGVTQTPKHLITATGQRVTLRCSPRSGDLSVYWYQQSLDQGLQFLIQYYNGEERAKGNILERFSAQQFPDLHSELNLSSLELGDSALYFCASSVGRAGSPGELFFGEGSRLTVL.